The following is a T cell receptor (beta chain) sequence with its context. The source of the sample is a study of shared clonotypes between healthy human individuals. The assay was immunoSEQ multiplex PCR, and TCRdb's table has in-frame clones only and misses some. The sample includes approximately 530,000 clones, approximately 95% of them seen just once. Germline CDR1 and CDR2: MGHRA and YSYEKL. V was shortened by 1 base and J by 1 base, with 7 bases between the two germline ends. This CDR3 spans 14 amino acids. The TCR was taken from a woman aged 30 to 39 in good health. The sample consisted of naive CD4+ T cells sorted from blood. As to subset: CD45RA+ positively selected. The chain links TRBV4-1 to TRBJ1-1; the D is unclear. The CDR3: CASSQVRTNTEAFF. In DNA form, the CDR3 reads TGCGCCAGCAGCCAAGTGAGAACGAACACTGAAGCTTTCTTT.